This T cell receptor (beta chain) was captured by sequencing in a study of human T cells and chemical hapten exposure. TCRdb ran MiXCR on the RACE reads and lists one entry per CDR3 protein. Here the sample spans 350,000 to 400,000 distinct CDR3 sequences, about 6% being singletons. This CDR3 spans 16 amino acids. The time point was: patch test 2, 6 weeks after DPC sensitization. Treatment meaning: therapeutic diphenylcyclopropenone sensitization with weekly scalp DPC. This clonotype was seen only a few times. The sample consisted of whole blood, taken in connection with sensitization to the hapten diphenylcyclopropenone (DPC). This sequence joins TRBV21-1 and TRBJ1-5; TRBD1 is taken as the D call from the table, unchecked against the DNA. TRBV21-1 is classified as a pseudogene. This TCR was recovered from a woman aged 18-29 years with alopecia areata. Some clones in this sample may be carry-over from other donors' samples. In DNA, the CDR3 is TGTGCCAGCAGCAAAGTCCCGAATAGCGGCAATCAGCCCCAGCATTTT. Its translation: CASSKVPNSGNQPQHF.